The 8 T cell receptor beta chains presented below share a single source sample, sequenced in a study of blood T cell repertoires in COVID-19. The table came from immunoSEQ multiplex PCR; TCRdb's copy has only in-frame clones and leaves some out. Here the sample spans about 200,000 clones, over 75% being singletons. Sequenced: peripheral blood. The receptors here all came from a man in his fifties or sixties who had recovered from COVID-19.

This chain connects TRBV19 to TRBJ2-3, with 9 nucleotides matching TRBD2. J lost 5 bases, V lost 4 bases, and 10 bases had no gene match. Germline CDR1 reads LNHDA; CDR2 reads SQIVND (reference sequence). The CDR3 covers 16 residues. CDR3 loop: CASSKGGRVFRDTQYF. The CDR3 DNA follows: TGTGCCAGTAGTAAGGGCGGGAGGGTTTTTAGAGATACGCAGTATTTT.

The chain recombines TRBV2 with TRBJ2-7; maybe TRBD2 (6 bases). With 4 bases removed from V and 4 bases from J, the gap between germline ends came to 17 bases. The CDR3 is 15 amino acids. CDR1 and CDR2 (germline): SNHLY, FYNNEI. The CDR3 sequence is CASSARLGLGYEQYF. The CDR3, as DNA: TGTGCCAGCAGTGCAAGGTTGGGACTGGGATACGAGCAGTACTTC.

This chain uses TRBV11-2 with TRBJ2-7; maybe TRBD1 (5 bases). Germline CDR1 and CDR2: SGHAT and FQNNGV. CDR3 length: 12 amino acids. V lost 1 base to trimming and J lost 6 bases, with 7 bases between them. Here the CDR3 reads CASSLGRAEQYF. The CDR3 nucleotides read TGTGCCAGCAGCTTAGGCAGGGCCGAGCAGTACTTC.

V and J are TRBV5-1 and TRBJ1-6; 10 nucleotides align to TRBD1. CDR1 is SGHRS and CDR2 is YFSETQ in the germline V gene. The CDR3 consists of 17 residues. V shed 0 bases, J shed 6 bases, and the junction held 6 bases outside the gene matches. The CDR3 DNA reads as TGCGCCAGCAGCTTGGCGAGCGACAGGGGGCCTAATTCACCCCTCCACTTT. Translated, it gives CASSLASDRGPNSPLHF.

The chain couples TRBV5-4 to TRBJ2-7; D remains ambiguous. V was cut by 4 bases and J by 6 bases, with 14 bases left in between. This CDR3 is built from 13 residues. The germline gives CDR1 SGHNT, CDR2 YYREEE (reference sequence). CDR3 bases: TGTGCCAGCAGCGAGACTCCGTCTGCCGAGCAGTACTTC. Translation gives CASSETPSAEQYF.

The V call is TRBV29-1, the J call TRBJ2-7; 9 bases are a match to TRBD2. The CDR3 loop spans 15 amino acids. The V gene end was trimmed by 3 bases and the J gene end by 3 bases; junction bases not matched to a gene: 9. The germline V gene has CDR1 SQVTM and CDR2 ANQGSEA. The CDR3 nucleotides are TGCAGCGTTGACGTAGGTGCTAGCGGGAACTACGAGCAGTACTTC. It translates to CSVDVGASGNYEQYF.

The gene calls are TRBV19 and TRBJ1-2; D is undetermined. The V gene lost 3 bases and the J gene lost 6 bases, with 11 bases spanning the gap. Germline lookup yields CDR1 LNHDA and CDR2 SQIVND (reference sequence). This CDR3 has 13 amino acids. CDR3 nucleotides: TGTGCCAGTAGTATTTCGAGGGCGGATGGCTACACCTTC. Protein sequence: CASSISRADGYTF. The full variable domain, in which reference TRBV19 and TRBJ1-2 provide the parts outside the CDR3, is DGGITQSPKYLFRKEGQNVTLSCEQNLNHDAMYWYRQDPGQGLRLIYYSQIVNDFQKGDIAEGYSVSREKKESFPLTVTSAQKNPTAFYLCASSISRADGYTFGSGTRLTVV.

This sequence joins TRBV5-4 and TRBJ2-7, with D possibly matching TRBD1 (5 bases). The CDR3 is 12 residues long. Germline V gene data show CDR1 as SGHNT and CDR2 as YYREEE (reference sequence). V was trimmed by 3 bases and J by 6 bases, leaving 10 bases between them. The CDR3 is CASSSGMIEQYF. In DNA, the CDR3 is TGTGCCAGCAGCTCAGGGATGATCGAGCAGTACTTC.